What follows is one T cell receptor (beta chain) and its context. What it binds is not known. From germline, CDR1 is SGHVT and CDR2 SQSDAQ. Germline trimming cut 4 bases from V and 11 bases from J; bases unmatched to any gene: 9. The CDR3 extends over 13 amino acids. The sample comes from a study of T cell repertoires in cytomegalovirus infection. Via MiXCR, TCRdb re-called the reads, giving one row per CDR3 protein. Of about 89,000 distinct CDR3 sequences listed, 25% to 35% are singletons. The genes are TRBV7-4 and TRBJ1-1; TRBD1 matches at 8 bases. The sequenced sample was CD8+ T cells from cultured PBMCs, obtained from culture after CMV antigen stimulation. This receptor was taken from a human donor in good health (CMV status not recorded). Some clones in this sample may be carry-over from other donors' samples. The CDR3 loop is CASSSWGGQEAFF. For the CDR3, the DNA is TGTGCCAGCAGCTCGTGGGGGGGACAGGAGGCTTTCTTT. The entire variable domain, with the rest obtained from reference TRBV7-4 and TRBJ1-1, is as follows: GAGVSQSPRYKVAKRGRDVALRCDSISGHVTLYWYRQTLGQGSEVLTYSQSDAQRDKSGRPSGRFSAERPERSVSTLKIQRTEQGDSAVYLCASSSWGGQEAFFGQGTRLTVV.